One and the same sample provided the 21 T cell receptor beta chains below, sequenced in a study of T cells in Graves' hyperthyroidism and ophthalmopathy. The investigators amplified TCR beta CDR3 regions from RNA transcripts. First-round RT-PCR of the TCR CDR3 relied on the HTBI primer set. TCRdb ran MiXCR on the multiplex PCR reads and lists one entry per CDR3 protein. The table records 370,000 or so distinct CDR3 sequences, 15% to 18% of them present only once. Material: blood. Every receptor here comes from a woman aged 18-29 years with Graves' hyperthyroidism that later progressed to Graves' ophthalmopathy.

This clonotype has ten or more counts. This chain joins TRBV6-1 and TRBJ2-5; D is ambiguous. Germline V CDR1 and CDR2: MNHNS, SASEGT. This CDR3 has 12 amino acids. The V end was cut by 6 bases, the J end by 0 bases, with 5 bases between. For the CDR3, the DNA is TGTGCCAGCAGGGGAAACCAAGAGACCCAGTACTTC. This gives the protein CASRGNQETQYF.

This clonotype was seen repeatedly, ten times or more. The chain carries TRBV7-9 and TRBJ1-2; D remains ambiguous. The length of the CDR3 is 14 residues. CDR1 and CDR2 from the germline V gene are SEHNR and FQNEAQ (reference sequence). Trimming cost V 5 bases and J 4 bases, with 14 bases left between them. The CDR3 region has the DNA TGTGCCAGCAGCCCGCTAGGGCCCGTCTATGGCTACACCTTC. It is translated as CASSPLGPVYGYTF.

Ten or more counts support this clonotype. The chain combines TRBV2 with TRBJ1-5; TRBD1 matches at 7 bases. V dropped 3 bases and J dropped 6; count of bases not matched to a gene: 5. This CDR3 region has 14 residues. The germline CDR1 and CDR2 sequences are SNHLY and FYNNEI. The CDR3 region is CASSDLGGSQPQHF. CDR3 in DNA: TGTGCCAGCAGTGATTTAGGGGGCAGTCAGCCCCAGCATTTT.

This clonotype was detected ten times or more. This chain joins TRBV28 and TRBJ1-3, with D uncertain. Trimming pared 0 bases from V and 4 bases from J, leaving 7 bases between. The CDR3 sequence is 14 residues long. CDR1 is MDHEN, CDR2 SYDVKM, per germline. The CDR3 sequence: CASSLWRVGNTIYF. In DNA, the CDR3 is TGTGCCAGCAGTTTATGGAGGGTCGGAAACACCATATATTTT.

Only a few counts were recorded for this clonotype. In nucleotides, the CDR3 is TGCGCCAGCAGCCAAAGGCAGGGTCTTACTCAGCCCCAGCATTTT. The encoded protein is CASSQRQGLTQPQHF. The chain links TRBV4-1 to TRBJ1-5, with a possible D match to TRBD1 (5 bases). This CDR3 region has 15 residues. CDR1 and CDR2 (germline): MGHRA, YSYEKL. The V gene lost 2 bases and the J gene lost 6 bases, with 14 bases spanning the gap.

This clonotype was recorded many times. This chain joins TRBV13 and TRBJ1-2, with no clear D. The V gene lost 0 bases and the J gene lost 2 bases, with 10 bases spanning the gap. The CDR3 has 15 amino acids. Looked up from germline, CDR1 is PRHDT and CDR2 is FYEKMQ (reference sequence). The CDR3 DNA reads as TGTGCCAGCAGCTTAGGCGAACGAGCAAACTATGGCTACACCTTC. Protein: CASSLGERANYGYTF.

This clonotype has at least ten counts. The chain recombines TRBV5-5 with TRBJ2-7; D unresolved. V gave up 5 bases and J gave up 3 bases, with 12 bases separating them. The CDR3 has 13 amino acids. The germline V gene encodes CDR1 SGHKS and CDR2 YYEKEE (reference sequence). In nucleotides, the CDR3 is TGTGCCAGCAGTGGTACAGAAAACTACGAGCAGTACTTC. It translates to CASSGTENYEQYF.

In this sample, this clonotype turned up many times. The chain combines TRBV15 with TRBJ2-7; D may be TRBD1 or TRBD2 (6 bases each). From germline, CDR1 is LNHNV and CDR2 YYDKDF (reference sequence). The CDR3 sequence is 15 residues long. The V end was cut by 0 bases, the J end by 7 bases, with 16 bases between. This CDR3 reads CATSRELPGANEQYF. The DNA of the CDR3 is TGTGCCACCAGCAGAGAGTTGCCGGGGGCGAATGAGCAGTACTTC.

There are many counts of this clonotype. This rearrangement joins TRBV7-2 to TRBJ2-7; TRBD2 matches 13 bases. The germline V gene has CDR1 SGHTA and CDR2 FQGNSA. CDR3 size: 16 residues. Trimming removed 4 bases from V and 4 bases from J; junction bases left unmatched: 7. As DNA, the CDR3 is TGTGCCAGCAGCTCGGGACTAGCGGGGAGGAGGTACGAGCAGTACTTC. It is translated as CASSSGLAGRRYEQYF.

Of note for this clonotype: A much larger clone differs from this one at a single base, so this may be a read error. The chain couples TRBV14 to TRBJ2-1; no definite D call. Germline values: CDR1 SGHDN, CDR2 FVKESK. CDR3 length: 17 amino acids. The DNA for the CDR3 is TGCGCCAGCAGCCCCCCCCCGACGGCGAACTCCTACAATGAGCAGTTCTTC. Translation: CASSPPPTANSYNEQFF.

The chain employs TRBV30 and TRBJ1-1, with a tentative D call TRBD1 (6 bases). Trimming shortened V by 5 bases and J by 4 bases, and 14 bases separated the two germline ends. This CDR3 is built from 13 residues. The germline CDR1 and CDR2 sequences are GTSNPN and SVGIG (reference sequence). The DNA of the CDR3 is TGTGCCTGGGGGGCGGGCAGGGGCACTGAAGCTTTCTTT. This translates into CAWGAGRGTEAFF.

This clonotype was seen ten or more times. The chain recombines TRBV27 with TRBJ2-3; a weak D match, TRBD1 (5 bases). Germline V gene data show CDR1 as MNHEY and CDR2 as SMNVEV (reference sequence). The CDR3 has 16 amino acids. V was clipped by 5 bases and J by 1 base, with 16 bases between them. CDR3 loop: CASSPAGWGGTDTQYF. The DNA for the CDR3 is TGTGCCAGCAGTCCCGCCGGGTGGGGCGGCACAGATACGCAGTATTTT.

The chain employs TRBV6-1 and TRBJ2-7; D remains ambiguous. The ends were cut back, 0 bases at V and 2 bases at J, with 11 bases in the middle. The germline V gene has CDR1 MNHNS and CDR2 SASEGT. The CDR3 covers 15 residues. In DNA form, the CDR3 reads TGTGCCAGCAGTGAAGCCGATATGGAGACCTACGAGCAGTACTTC. Protein product: CASSEADMETYEQYF.

The gene calls are TRBV2 and TRBJ2-2, with D maybe TRBD1 (6 bases). Trimming shortened V by 6 bases and J by 3 bases, and 17 bases separated the two germline ends. The CDR3 extends over 16 amino acids. Germline lookup yields CDR1 SNHLY and CDR2 FYNNEI. The CDR3 sequence is CASSTTGTKDTGELFF. DNA of the CDR3: TGTGCCAGCAGCACGACGGGGACAAAAGACACCGGGGAGCTGTTTTTT.

The rearrangement links TRBV19 to TRBJ2-2; possibly TRBD1 or TRBD2 for D (5 bases each). Germline CDR1 reads LNHDA; CDR2 reads SQIVND (reference sequence). Trimming pared 4 bases from V and 0 bases from J, leaving 18 bases between. This CDR3 contains 18 residues. The CDR3 nucleotides read TGTGCCAGTAGTAAAGGAAACCCAGGGACCCCGAACACCGGGGAGCTGTTTTTT. It translates to CASSKGNPGTPNTGELFF.

This clonotype showed up just a few times. This chain uses TRBV6-2 or TRBV6-3 with TRBJ1-5, with 9 nucleotides matching TRBD1. Per germline, CDR1 MNHEY and CDR2 SVGEGT. CDR3 length equals 15 residues. The V segment lost 4 bases and the J segment 6 bases; nucleotides outside the gene matches: 7. The CDR3 reads CASSWRTGAPQPQHF. CDR3 nucleotide sequence: TGTGCCAGCAGTTGGAGGACAGGGGCCCCTCAGCCCCAGCATTTT.

This clonotype was found many times. The V and J genes are TRBV7-9 and TRBJ2-3, with 7 positions matching TRBD2. Germline CDR1 SEHNR, CDR2 FQNEAQ (reference sequence). The CDR3 is made up of 15 amino acids. V lost 5 bases to trimming and J lost 1 base; unmatched junction nucleotides: 6. CDR3 DNA: TGTGCCAGCAGCCCCTTCCGGGGGGGCACAGATACGCAGTATTTT. The encoded protein is CASSPFRGGTDTQYF.

In this sample, this clonotype turned up many times. This chain connects TRBV27 to TRBJ2-5; 10 bases fit TRBD1. Unmatched junction bases numbered 6, after V lost 3 bases and J lost 5 bases. Germline-derived CDR1 and CDR2 are MNHEY and SMNVEV (reference sequence). The CDR3 contains 15 residues. The CDR3 bases are TGTGCCAGCAGTTTTGGGACAGGGGCGAGGGAGACCCAGTACTTC. This translates into CASSFGTGARETQYF.

The chain is built from TRBV28 and TRBJ2-2, with 13 bases that match TRBD2. Germline V lookup: CDR1 MDHEN, CDR2 SYDVKM. Unmatched junction bases numbered 6, after V lost 5 bases and J lost 6 bases. The CDR3 length is 16 residues. The CDR3 sequence is CASSPVTSGRAGELFF. The CDR3 bases are TGTGCCAGCAGTCCCGTCACTAGCGGGAGGGCCGGGGAGCTGTTTTTT.

This chain uses TRBV4-3 with TRBJ1-4, with a possible D match to TRBD1 (6 bases). From germline, CDR1 is LGHNA and CDR2 YSLEER. The CDR3 has 16 residues. V lost 5 bases and J lost 0, with 13 bases in between. CDR3 region: CASSTRDTATNEKLFF. The CDR3 DNA sequence: TGCGCCAGCAGCACCCGGGACACTGCAACTAATGAAAAACTGTTTTTT.

A note on this clonotype: One base away lies a much larger clone, so this may be a sequencing read error. Since no conserved phenylalanine or tryptophan closes the CDR3, a read error is the likely cause. The rearrangement uses TRBV27 and TRBJ1-1, with 10 bases matching TRBD1. This CDR3 region has 14 residues. Germline V gene sequence: CDR1 MNHEY, CDR2 SMNVEV (reference sequence). The V gene end was trimmed by 7 bases and the J gene end by 4 bases; junction bases not matched to a gene: 6. This CDR3 is CASNLGQGGTEAFL. CDR3 nucleotides: TGTGCCAGCAATCTCGGACAGGGGGGCACTGAAGCTTTCCTT.